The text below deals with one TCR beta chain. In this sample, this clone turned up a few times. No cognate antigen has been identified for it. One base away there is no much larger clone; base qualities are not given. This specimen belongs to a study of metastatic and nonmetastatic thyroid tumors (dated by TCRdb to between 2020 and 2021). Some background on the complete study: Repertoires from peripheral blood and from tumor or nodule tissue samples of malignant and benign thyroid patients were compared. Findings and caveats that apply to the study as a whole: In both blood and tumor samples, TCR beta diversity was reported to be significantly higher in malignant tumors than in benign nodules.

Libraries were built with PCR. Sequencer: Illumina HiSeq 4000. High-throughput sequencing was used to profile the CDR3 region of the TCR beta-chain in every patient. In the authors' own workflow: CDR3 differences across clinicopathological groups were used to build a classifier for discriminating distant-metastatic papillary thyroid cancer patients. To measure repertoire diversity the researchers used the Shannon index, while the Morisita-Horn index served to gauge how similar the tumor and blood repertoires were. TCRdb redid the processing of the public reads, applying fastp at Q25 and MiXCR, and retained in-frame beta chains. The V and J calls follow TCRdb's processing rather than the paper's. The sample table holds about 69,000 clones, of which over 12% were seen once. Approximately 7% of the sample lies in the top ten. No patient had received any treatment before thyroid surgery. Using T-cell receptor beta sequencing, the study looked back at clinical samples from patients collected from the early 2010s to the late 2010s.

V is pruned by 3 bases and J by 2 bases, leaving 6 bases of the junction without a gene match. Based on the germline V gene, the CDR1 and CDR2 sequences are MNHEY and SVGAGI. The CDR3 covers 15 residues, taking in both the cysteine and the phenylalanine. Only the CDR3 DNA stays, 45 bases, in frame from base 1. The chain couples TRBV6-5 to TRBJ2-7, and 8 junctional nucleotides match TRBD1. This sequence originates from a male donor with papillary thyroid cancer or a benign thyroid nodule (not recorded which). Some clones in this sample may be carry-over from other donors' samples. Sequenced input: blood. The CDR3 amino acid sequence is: CASSYLGQEPYEQYF. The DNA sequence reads TGTGCCAGCAGTTATCTGGGACAGGAACCCTACGAGCAGTACTTC.